The 9 T cell receptor beta chains below were found in one sample sequenced in a study of blood T cell repertoires in COVID-19. TCRdb keeps only in-frame clones here, not all; method: immunoSEQ multiplex PCR. The sample contains about 500,000 clones, 87% of which appear only once. Sequencing used PBMCs or T cells enriched from blood (not recorded which). The receptors originated from a woman aged 18-29 years who had recovered from COVID-19.

The rearrangement links TRBV7-9 to TRBJ1-2, with D unclear. The CDR3 covers 10 residues. V was trimmed by 10 bases and J by 10 bases, leaving 13 bases between them. Germline lookup yields CDR1 SEHNR and CDR2 FQNEAQ (reference sequence). As DNA, the CDR3 is TGTGCCACCCGGTCCGAGGACTACACCTTC. This translates into CATRSEDYTF. Based on the CDR3 plus reference TRBV7-9 and TRBJ1-2, the full variable domain is DTGVSQNPRHKITKRGQNVTFRCDPISEHNRLYWYRQTLGQGPEFLTYFQNEAQLEKSRLLSDRFSAERPKGSFSTLEIQRTEQGDSAMYLCATRSEDYTFGSGTRLTVV.

This clone was observed a single time. The chain uses TRBV14 and TRBJ1-3; no definite D call. V lost 7 bases and J 3 bases, leaving 10 bases between the germline ends. This CDR3 is 13 amino acids long. CDR1 is SGHDN, CDR2 FVKESK, per germline. The DNA of the CDR3 is TGTGCCAGCATGGTCTCCGGTGGAAACACCATATATTTT. Translated: CASMVSGGNTIYF.

V gene TRBV21-1 combines with J gene TRBJ2-3; the table's D call of TRBD2 was not tested on the DNA. TRBV21-1 constitutes a pseudogene. This CDR3 spans 17 amino acids. The CDR3 reads CASSSPLRLAGRNTQYF. CDR3 bases: TGTGCCAGCAGCTCCCCGTTGAGGCTAGCGGGGAGGAATACGCAGTATTTT.

The chain uses TRBV10-1 and TRBJ2-3; 9 bases are a match to TRBD2. From germline, CDR1 is WNHNN and CDR2 SYGVQD (reference sequence). This CDR3 spans 15 amino acids. The junction had 4 bases not matched to a gene; V was cut back by 1 base and J by 5 bases. The CDR3 DNA follows: TGCGCCAGCAGTGAGTTTAGCGGGGGAATAGATACGCAGTATTTT. The encoded protein is CASSEFSGGIDTQYF.

This clone appeared a few times. V and J are TRBV10-1 and TRBJ2-5; 9 bases are a match to TRBD2. CDR1 and CDR2 (germline): WNHNN, SYGVQD (reference sequence). V gave up 3 bases and J gave up 3 bases; unmatched junction bases: 8. The CDR3 covers 16 residues. The CDR3 bases are TGCGCCAGCAGTGATGGGGCGGGGGGGCCCGAAGAGACCCAGTACTTC. Encoded protein: CASSDGAGGPEETQYF.

V usage is TRBV28 and J usage is TRBJ2-1; TRBD2 matches at 12 bases. The CDR3 consists of 15 residues. Germline assignment: CDR1 MDHEN and CDR2 SYDVKM. With 7 bases clipped from V and 5 bases from J, the junction kept 6 bases outside the gene matches. CDR3 amino acids: CASITGLAGNNEQFF. The CDR3 bases are TGTGCCAGCATCACGGGACTAGCGGGCAACAATGAGCAGTTCTTC.

This clone appeared a few times. The rearrangement links TRBV12-3 or TRBV12-4 to TRBJ2-1; D is uncertain. Trimming pared 2 bases from V and 10 bases from J, leaving 12 bases between. This CDR3 comprises 13 residues. In nucleotides, the CDR3 is TGTGCCAGCAGTTTAAACCGAGGTGGGGAGCAGTTCTTC. Amino acids: CASSLNRGGEQFF.

This chain joins TRBV13 and TRBJ1-3, with D unresolved. Trimming removed 2 bases from V and 2 bases from J, with 10 bases in between. The germline V gene has CDR1 PRHDT and CDR2 FYEKMQ (reference sequence). The CDR3 consists of 15 residues. Here the CDR3 DNA reads TGTGCCAGCAGCTTAATGGGCTTTGCTGGAAACACCATATATTTT. It translates to CASSLMGFAGNTIYF. Using reference TRBV13 and TRBJ1-3 for the parts outside the CDR3, the full variable domain is AAGVIQSPRHLIKEKRETATLKCYPIPRHDTVYWYQQGPGQDPQFLISFYEKMQSDKGSIPDRFSAQQFSDYHSELNMSSLELGDSALYFCASSLMGFAGNTIYFGEGSWLTVV.

The CDR3 is CASSRDRVDGYTF. As DNA, the CDR3 is TGTGCCAGCAGCCGTGACAGGGTGGATGGCTACACCTTC. V and J are TRBV7-8 and TRBJ1-2; 7 nucleotides match TRBD1. The germline V gene encodes CDR1 SGHVS and CDR2 FQNEAQ. The ends lost 5 bases at V and 6 bases at J; junction bases unmatched: 6. The CDR3 covers 13 residues.